This T cell receptor beta chain was captured in a study of T cell repertoires in cytomegalovirus infection. CDR1 is SEHNR and CDR2 is FQNEAQ in the germline V gene (reference sequence). This CDR3 region has 17 residues. V was trimmed by 4 bases and J by 5 bases, leaving 21 bases between them. The study's findings and limits: The study found HLA-C-restricted CMV-specific TCR beta clonotypes dominating the ex vivo response.

Via MiXCR, TCRdb re-called the reads, giving one row per CDR3 protein. The table shows approximately 630,000 distinct CDR3 sequences, with 24% occurring only once. This clonotype was observed many times. Antigen unknown. The origin of this receptor is a human donor in good health (CMV status not recorded). Some clones in this sample may be carry-over from other donors' samples. The chain employs TRBV7-9 and TRBJ1-5; possibly TRBD1 for D (6 bases). Input material: CD8+ T cells from PBMCs. In DNA form, the CDR3 reads TGTGCCAGCAGCTCATCCGGGGCAGGGGAGACTTATCAGCCCCAGCATTTT. The encoded protein is CASSSSGAGETYQPQHF.